This T cell receptor beta chain emerged from a study of T cell changes during pregnancy in multiple sclerosis. Only in-frame clones appear in the TCRdb table, and some are missing; sequencing was by immunoSEQ multiplex PCR. This sample carries some 70,000 clones, roughly 92% of them seen once, and the ten largest clones take 3.7%. This CDR3 comprises 15 residues. V lost 0 bases to trimming and J lost 4 bases, with 14 bases between them. The germline V gene has CDR1 SGHRS and CDR2 YFSETQ. The source of this sequence is a female donor in good health, enrolled as a control in a pregnancy study. Material: peripheral blood, obtained after pregnancy. The chain carries TRBV5-1 and TRBJ2-7; D might be TRBD2 (6 bases). CDR3 DNA sequence: TGCGCCAGCAGCTTGGAGGCAGGGAGGAGTTACGAGCAGTACTTC. It is translated as CASSLEAGRSYEQYF.